Listed below are T cell receptor beta chains from one sample, sequenced in a study of human T cells and chemical hapten exposure. Using its own MiXCR run on the RACE reads, TCRdb lists one record per CDR3 protein. The profile shows 95,000 or so distinct CDR3 sequences, roughly an eighth of them singletons. Specimen: whole blood, collected in connection with sensitization to the hapten diphenylcyclopropenone (DPC). These receptors all come from a woman aged 40 to 49 with alopecia areata. Some clones in this sample may be carry-over from other donors' samples. Both conserved end residues are part of each CDR3. Each record gives: V gene, D gene, clone size, J gene, CDR3 DNA, CDR3 protein. The D gene is left open where the match is weak. Clone size, where shown, is once, few, many, or a class for clones that have expanded.

>TRBV3-1|NA|few|TRBJ1-1
TGTGCCAGCAGCACTAATCGGGGGCACACTGAAGCTTTCTTT
CASSTNRGHTEAFF
>TRBV6-5|NA|NA|TRBJ2-1
TGTGCCAGCAGTCCAGCCCCCAATGAGCAGTTCTTC
CASSPAPNEQFF
>TRBV11-2|NA|many|TRBJ2-1
TGTGCCAGCAGCCCCGAGGGTGCGCAAGGGGAGCAGTTCTTC
CASSPEGAQGEQFF
>TRBV7-6|NA|many|TRBJ2-1
TGTGCCAGCAGCCCCGGTAGGCCTGAGCAGTTCTTC
CASSPGRPEQFF
>TRBV9|TRBD2|many|TRBJ2-5
TGTGCCAGCAGCGTAGCGACTAGCGGTCTAGGAGAGACCCAGTACTTC
CASSVATSGLGETQYF
>TRBV12-3/TRBV12-4|TRBD1|NA|TRBJ1-4
TGTGCCAGCAGCCCCGACAGGGGTAATGAAAAACTGTTTTTT
CASSPDRGNEKLFF
>TRBV7-9|NA|NA|TRBJ1-1
TGTGCCAGCAGCTTAGCGGGCCCAGGGACCACTGAAGCTTTCTTT
CASSLAGPGTTEAFF
>TRBV3-1|NA|NA|TRBJ1-2
TGTGCCAGCAGCCCTGCCTCCGCTAACTATGGCTACACCTTC
CASSPASANYGYTF
>TRBV9|NA|NA|TRBJ1-1
TGTGCCAGCAGCGTAGCTCCGACAGGGAACACTGAAGCTTTCTTT
CASSVAPTGNTEAFF
>TRBV7-6|TRBD2|many|TRBJ2-1
TGTGCCAGCAGCCACCGGACTAGCGGGTACAATGAGCAGTTCTTC
CASSHRTSGYNEQFF
>TRBV7-8|NA|many|TRBJ2-2
TGTGCCAGCAGCTTAGCTGCAGGGTACACCGGGGAGCTGTTTTTT
CASSLAAGYTGELFF
>TRBV5-5|NA|NA|TRBJ1-1
TGTGCCAGCAGCTTCCTTACTTTGGACACTGAAGCTTTCTTT
CASSFLTLDTEAFF
>TRBV20-1|NA|NA|TRBJ1-5
TGCAGTGCTAACCTCCCCACGGGTGTAAGCAATCAGCCCCAGCATTTT
CSANLPTGVSNQPQHF
>TRBV20-1|NA|NA|TRBJ1-5
TGCAGTGCTAGCGGGACACTAAATAATCAGCCCCAGCATTTT
CSASGTLNNQPQHF
>TRBV3-2|NA|many|TRBJ2-7
TGTGCCAGCAGCCAAGGGACCCAGGGTTACGAGCAGTACTTC
CASSQGTQGYEQYF
>TRBV18|NA|NA|TRBJ1-1
TGTGCCAGCTCACCACTTCCGGGAGGCACTGAAGCTTTCTTT
CASSPLPGGTEAFF
>TRBV28|NA|NA|TRBJ1-2
TGTGCCAGCAAGCTTTCCGGGGGTGGAAGAGGCTACACCTTC
CASKLSGGGRGYTF
>TRBV20-1|NA|many|TRBJ1-1
TGCAGTGCTAGAAATTCCCAGAGTTGGACTGAAGCTTTCTTT
CSARNSQSWTEAFF
>TRBV19|NA|NA|TRBJ2-3
TGTGCCAGTAGTATGCTCCCGGGGATTAGCGCAGATACGCAGTATTTT
CASSMLPGISADTQYF
>TRBV7-3|NA|many|TRBJ1-1
TGTGCCAGCAGCTTAGTGGGGGGGAACACTGAAGCTTTCTTT
CASSLVGGNTEAFF
>TRBV29-1|TRBD2|medium-sized|TRBJ2-3
TGCAGCGTCGGAGGGACTAGCGGGGCAGATACGCAGTATTTT
CSVGGTSGADTQYF
>TRBV6-6|NA|many|TRBJ2-5
TGTGCCACCCTGGGAAGGGGCCAAGAGACCCAGTACTTC
CATLGRGQETQYF
>TRBV6-5|NA|many|TRBJ2-1
TGTGCCAGCACCAAAGGGACATACCCTTCCTACAATGAGCAGTTCTTC
CASTKGTYPSYNEQFF
>TRBV7-2|TRBD1|few|TRBJ2-1
TGTGCCAGCAGTAGGACAGGGGGCTCCTACAATGAGCAGTTCTTC
CASSRTGGSYNEQFF
>TRBV23-1|NA|NA|TRBJ2-5
TGCGCCAGCAGTCACCCTTCCTCCCCCGCCAGGGCCCAAGAGACCCAGTACTTC
CASSHPSSPARAQETQYF
>TRBV6-5|NA|NA|TRBJ2-1
TGTGCCAGCAGTCCTCGTGGGGGCGGGAGTATTGAGCAGTTCTTC
CASSPRGGGSIEQFF
>TRBV15|NA|many|TRBJ2-1
TGTGCCACCAGCAAGGCGGTAGGCCCGAGGAATGAGCAGTTCTTC
CATSKAVGPRNEQFF
>TRBV7-9|NA|many|TRBJ1-6
TGTGCCAGCAGCCCGTGGAGCTCCTATAATTCACCCCTCCACTTT
CASSPWSSYNSPLHF
>TRBV28|NA|NA|TRBJ1-1
TGTGCCAGCAGTTTGGCAACCACTGAAGCTTTCTTT
CASSLATTEAFF
>TRBV4-3|NA|many|TRBJ2-1
TGCGCCAGCAGCCAAGCCCCCAGCCTGGGGAATGAGCAGTTCTTC
CASSQAPSLGNEQFF
>TRBV19|NA|many|TRBJ1-5
TGTGCCAGTAGTATAGGGCCCCAGCCCCAGCATTTT
CASSIGPQPQHF
>TRBV5-6|NA|few|TRBJ2-1
TGTGCCAGCAGCTTGGTGGGGCGGTCCTACTCCTACAATGAGCAGTTCTTC
CASSLVGRSYSYNEQFF
>TRBV20-1|NA|few|TRBJ2-5
TGCAGTGCTAGAGAGGGGGGGACCCAGTACTTC
CSAREGGTQYF
>TRBV25-1|NA|NA|TRBJ1-5
TGTGCCAGCAGTGAATCCTGGGACGGATGTAGCAATCAGCCCCAGCATTTT
CASSESWDGCSNQPQHF
>TRBV4-2|NA|NA|TRBJ2-7
TGTGCCAGCAGCCAAGATCCCCCACAAACCGGCCCAGGAGCCCCCACCTACGAGCAGTACTTC
CASSQDPPQTGPGAPTYEQYF
>TRBV28|NA|few|TRBJ2-5
TGTGTCAGCAGTTCGGGGACGGTGACTGAGACCCAGTACTTC
CVSSSGTVTETQYF
>TRBV27|NA|many|TRBJ1-1
TGTGCCAGCAGCCTAACAGGGAGGAACACTGAAGCTTTCTTT
CASSLTGRNTEAFF
>TRBV6-2/TRBV6-3|NA|many|TRBJ1-5
TGTGCCAGCTGCGACACATCTAGCAATCAGCCCCAGCATTTT
CASCDTSSNQPQHF
>TRBV7-8|NA|few|TRBJ1-1
TGTGCCAGCAGCTTAGCTCCCGACAGGGAAGCTTTCTTT
CASSLAPDREAFF
>TRBV6-2/TRBV6-3|NA|many|TRBJ1-2
TGTGCCAGCGGGACTTTCTATGGCTACACCTTC
CASGTFYGYTF
>TRBV9|NA|NA|TRBJ2-7
TGTGCCAGCAGCCCTAGCCTGGACTCCACCTACGAGCAGTACTTC
CASSPSLDSTYEQYF